Listed below are T cell receptor beta chains from one sample, sequenced in a study of cytomegalovirus exposure and HLA in healthy donors. This table comes from immunoSEQ multiplex PCR, and its TCRdb copy is limited to in-frame clones, with some not included. The table lists 130,000 to 150,000 clones, about 86% of them singletons, with just under 3% in the top ten. The specimen sequenced was PBMCs. The origin of the receptors is a man aged 18 to 35 in good health and CMV-seronegative. The CDR3 runs from the conserved cysteine through the conserved F or W. D genes are given only for firm matches. The size field is filled for only some rows; it gives once, few, many or a size class.

j_call: TRBJ1-4; d_call: NA; clone_size: NA; v_call: TRBV27; cdr3_length: 14; cdr3_aa: CASSFGGPREKLFF; cdr3_nt: TGTGCCAGCAGTTTTGGAGGGCCGAGAGAAAAACTGTTTTTT
j_call: TRBJ1-6; d_call: NA; clone_size: NA; v_call: TRBV7-9; cdr3_length: 17; cdr3_aa: CASSLGMRGFRNSPLHF; cdr3_nt: TGTGCCAGCAGCTTAGGCATGAGGGGGTTTCGGAATTCACCCCTCCACTTT
j_call: TRBJ1-5; d_call: NA; clone_size: NA; v_call: TRBV10-2; cdr3_length: 14; cdr3_aa: CASSERTANQPQHF; cdr3_nt: TGCGCCAGCAGTGAGCGCACAGCCAATCAGCCCCAGCATTTT
j_call: TRBJ2-3; d_call: NA; clone_size: NA; v_call: TRBV7-2; cdr3_length: 13; cdr3_aa: CASSSIGTDTQYF; cdr3_nt: TGTGCCAGCAGCTCGATAGGCACAGATACGCAGTATTTT
j_call: TRBJ2-1; d_call: NA; clone_size: NA; v_call: TRBV7-2; cdr3_length: 12; cdr3_aa: CASGSSYNEQFF; cdr3_nt: TGTGCCAGCGGGAGCTCCTACAATGAGCAGTTCTTC
j_call: TRBJ2-7; d_call: NA; clone_size: NA; v_call: TRBV5-8; cdr3_length: 9; cdr3_aa: CAIPPNRVF; cdr3_nt: TGTGCCATCCCACCCAACAGGGTCTTC
j_call: TRBJ1-2; d_call: TRBD1; clone_size: NA; v_call: TRBV28; cdr3_length: 13; cdr3_aa: CASNLGTAYGYTF; cdr3_nt: TGTGCCAGCAACCTCGGGACAGCATATGGCTACACCTTC
j_call: TRBJ1-5; d_call: TRBD1; clone_size: NA; v_call: TRBV7-9; cdr3_length: 17; cdr3_aa: CASSPWTGGEGNQPQHF; cdr3_nt: TGTGCCAGCAGCCCCTGGACAGGGGGCGAAGGCAATCAGCCCCAGCATTTT
j_call: TRBJ2-2; d_call: TRBD1; clone_size: NA; v_call: TRBV7-8; cdr3_length: 18; cdr3_aa: CASSPEVYGTGLTGELFF; cdr3_nt: TGTGCCAGCAGCCCAGAGGTGTATGGGACAGGGCTCACCGGGGAGCTGTTTTTT
j_call: TRBJ2-2; d_call: TRBD1; clone_size: NA; v_call: TRBV19; cdr3_length: 18; cdr3_aa: CASRSYPGQGANTGELFF; cdr3_nt: TGTGCCAGTAGGTCATATCCGGGACAGGGGGCGAACACCGGGGAGCTGTTTTTT
j_call: TRBJ2-2; d_call: TRBD2; clone_size: NA; v_call: TRBV19; cdr3_length: 17; cdr3_aa: CASSGTSGNSNTGELFF; cdr3_nt: TGTGCCAGTAGTGGGACTAGCGGGAACTCCAACACCGGGGAGCTGTTTTTT
j_call: TRBJ2-4; d_call: TRBD2; clone_size: NA; v_call: TRBV4-2; cdr3_length: 16; cdr3_aa: CASSQEVAGGKGIQYF; cdr3_nt: TGTGCCAGCAGCCAAGAAGTAGCGGGGGGGAAGGGCATTCAGTACTTC
j_call: TRBJ2-2; d_call: TRBD1; clone_size: NA; v_call: TRBV27; cdr3_length: 17; cdr3_aa: CASSFPRGRSSAGELFF; cdr3_nt: TGTGCCAGCAGTTTTCCCAGGGGGCGAAGTTCGGCCGGGGAGCTGTTTTTT
j_call: TRBJ2-7; d_call: TRBD2; clone_size: NA; v_call: TRBV29-1; cdr3_length: 17; cdr3_aa: CSVEGPARGEVSYEQYF; cdr3_nt: TGCAGCGTTGAGGGGCCTGCTCGGGGGGAGGTCTCCTACGAGCAGTACTTC
j_call: TRBJ2-2; d_call: TRBD1; clone_size: NA; v_call: TRBV7-9; cdr3_length: 13; cdr3_aa: CASSSQGEGELFF; cdr3_nt: TGTGCCAGCAGCTCCCAGGGGGAGGGGGAGCTGTTTTTT
j_call: TRBJ2-5; d_call: TRBD2; clone_size: NA; v_call: TRBV30; cdr3_length: 14; cdr3_aa: CAWRVAGDQETQYF; cdr3_nt: TGTGCCTGGAGGGTAGCGGGAGACCAAGAGACCCAGTACTTC
j_call: TRBJ2-3; d_call: TRBD2; clone_size: NA; v_call: TRBV27; cdr3_length: 16; cdr3_aa: CASSLSMGLAGGPLYF; cdr3_nt: TGTGCCAGCAGTTTATCGATGGGACTAGCGGGAGGGCCACTGTATTTT
j_call: TRBJ1-5; d_call: NA; clone_size: NA; v_call: TRBV6-5; cdr3_length: 15; cdr3_aa: CASSLKQGYNQPQHF; cdr3_nt: TGTGCCAGCAGTTTGAAACAGGGTTATAATCAGCCCCAGCATTTT
j_call: TRBJ2-7; d_call: NA; clone_size: few; v_call: TRBV7-9; cdr3_length: 13; cdr3_aa: CASSFQSPYEQYF; cdr3_nt: TGTGCCAGCAGCTTTCAGTCTCCCTACGAGCAGTACTTC
j_call: TRBJ2-1; d_call: NA; clone_size: once; v_call: TRBV20-1; cdr3_length: 10; cdr3_aa: CSARNNEQFF; cdr3_nt: TGCAGTGCGCGAAACAATGAGCAGTTCTTC
j_call: TRBJ2-1; d_call: TRBD2; clone_size: NA; v_call: TRBV5-4; cdr3_length: 16; cdr3_aa: CASSQGGLAMYNEQFF; cdr3_nt: TGTGCCAGCAGCCAGGGGGGACTAGCGATGTACAATGAGCAGTTCTTC
j_call: TRBJ1-1; d_call: NA; clone_size: NA; v_call: TRBV6-6; cdr3_length: 13; cdr3_aa: CASSYVLVAEAFF; cdr3_nt: TGTGCCAGCAGTTACGTCCTTGTCGCTGAAGCTTTCTTT
j_call: TRBJ2-1; d_call: NA; clone_size: NA; v_call: TRBV15; cdr3_length: 19; cdr3_aa: CATSLRLRGGAGYHNEQFF; cdr3_nt: TGTGCCACCAGCCTCCGCCTTCGAGGGGGAGCGGGGTATCACAATGAGCAGTTCTTC
j_call: TRBJ2-7; d_call: NA; clone_size: once; v_call: TRBV6-1; cdr3_length: 14; cdr3_aa: CASSEQGQTYEQYF; cdr3_nt: TGTGCCAGCAGTGAACAAGGACAGACGTACGAGCAGTACTTC
j_call: TRBJ1-1; d_call: NA; clone_size: few; v_call: TRBV7-8; cdr3_length: 13; cdr3_aa: CASSLDGTLEAFF; cdr3_nt: TGTGCCAGCAGCTTAGATGGGACACTTGAAGCTTTCTTT
j_call: TRBJ2-1; d_call: TRBD1; clone_size: NA; v_call: TRBV5-4; cdr3_length: 16; cdr3_aa: CASRGDRGPFFGEQFF; cdr3_nt: TGTGCCAGCAGGGGGGACAGGGGCCCCTTTTTTGGTGAGCAGTTCTTC
j_call: TRBJ2-1; d_call: NA; clone_size: NA; v_call: TRBV19; cdr3_length: 15; cdr3_aa: CASRERENSYNEQFF; cdr3_nt: TGTGCCTCCCGAGAGAGGGAGAACTCCTACAATGAGCAGTTCTTC
j_call: TRBJ2-7; d_call: TRBD1; clone_size: once; v_call: TRBV6-6; cdr3_length: 14; cdr3_aa: CASTGTGGSYEQYF; cdr3_nt: TGTGCCAGCACCGGGACAGGGGGCAGTTACGAGCAGTACTTC